A single T cell receptor beta chain is shown here with its context. In the authors' workflow: Using reference gene primer amplification, nucleated cell counts were estimated. Libraries were prepared by immunoSEQ multiplex PCR; TCRdb keeps only in-frame clonotypes and omits some of them. V and J calls and clone size are those listed in that table; D and trimming were worked out from the DNA. This table holds around 250,000 clones, 85% found once. This record belongs to a study of blood T cell repertoires in COVID-19. Study details: Samples of COVID-19 (acute and convalescent) were obtained from the United States, Italy and Spain.

The age range of participants was about 18 to 89 years, with residence in about 25 US areas. V was pared by 2 bases and J by 5 bases, with 12 bases between. Germline V gives CDR1 MNHEY, CDR2 SVGAGI. The length of the CDR3 is 15 residues. The chain is built from TRBV6-5 and TRBJ2-2; D is possibly TRBD1 (6 bases). Sequenced input: PBMCs or T cells enriched from blood (not recorded which). The sequence was collected from a woman in her fifties or sixties with acute COVID-19. CDR3: CASSYKGVGTGELFF. CDR3 nucleotide sequence: TGTGCCAGCAGTTACAAGGGGGTTGGGACCGGGGAGCTGTTTTTT.